The subject of this entry is one T cell receptor (beta chain). Its antigen is still unknown. These data come from a study of OX40 agonist ivuxolimab in advanced cancers. Overall study findings and caveats: No determination was made of the antigen specificity of the expanded peripheral T cells.

The table came from immunoSEQ multiplex PCR; TCRdb's copy has only in-frame clones and leaves some out. The sample records about 74,000 clones, 84% being singletons. This CDR3 is built from 16 residues. Germline-derived CDR1 and CDR2 are MGHRA and YSYEKL. V shed 4 bases, J shed 4 bases, and the junction held 10 bases outside the gene matches. The clonotype originates from an adult with an advanced solid tumor such as melanoma, head and neck, liver or kidney cancer. Specimen: CD4+ or CD8+ T cells sorted from blood, collected in a trial of the OX40 agonist ivuxolimab. J is TRBJ2-5 and V is TRBV4-1; 9 bases line up with TRBD1. The CDR3 reads CASSPGPGQGLETQYF. The CDR3 nucleotides read TGCGCCAGCAGCCCAGGTCCGGGACAGGGATTAGAGACCCAGTACTTC.